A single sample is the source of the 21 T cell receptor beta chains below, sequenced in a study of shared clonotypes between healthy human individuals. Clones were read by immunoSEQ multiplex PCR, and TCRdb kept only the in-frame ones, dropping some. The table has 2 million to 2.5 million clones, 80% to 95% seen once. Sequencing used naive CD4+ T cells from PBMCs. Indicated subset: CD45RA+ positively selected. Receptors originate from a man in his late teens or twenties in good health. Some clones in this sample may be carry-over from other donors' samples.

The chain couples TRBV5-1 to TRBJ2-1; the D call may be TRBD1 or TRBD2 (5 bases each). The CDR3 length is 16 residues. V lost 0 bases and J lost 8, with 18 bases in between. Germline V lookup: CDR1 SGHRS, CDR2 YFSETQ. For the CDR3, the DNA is TGCGCCAGCAGCTTGGCCAGGGAGTCTACTAGGGATGAGCAGTTCTTC. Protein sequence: CASSLARESTRDEQFF.

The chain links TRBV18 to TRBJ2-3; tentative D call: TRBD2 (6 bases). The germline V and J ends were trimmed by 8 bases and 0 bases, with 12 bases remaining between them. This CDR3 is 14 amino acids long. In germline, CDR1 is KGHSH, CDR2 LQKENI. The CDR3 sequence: CASRGKSSTDTQYF. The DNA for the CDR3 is TGTGCCAGCCGCGGGAAGTCTAGCACAGATACGCAGTATTTT.

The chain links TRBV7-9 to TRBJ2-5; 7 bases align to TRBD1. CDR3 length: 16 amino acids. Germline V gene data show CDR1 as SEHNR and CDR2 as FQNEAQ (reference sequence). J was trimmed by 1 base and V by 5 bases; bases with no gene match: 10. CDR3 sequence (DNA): TGTGCCAGCAGCGCAATACCGTGGGACAGCCAAGAGACCCAGTACTTC. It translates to CASSAIPWDSQETQYF.

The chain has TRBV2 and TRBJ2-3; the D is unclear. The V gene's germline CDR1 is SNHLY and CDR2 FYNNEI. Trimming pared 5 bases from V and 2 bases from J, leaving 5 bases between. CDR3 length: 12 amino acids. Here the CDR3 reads CASSPYTDTQYF. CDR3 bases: TGTGCCAGCAGTCCGTACACAGATACGCAGTATTTT. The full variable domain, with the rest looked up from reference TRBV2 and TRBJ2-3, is EPEVTQTPSHQVTQMGQEVILRCVPISNHLYFYWYRQILGQKVEFLVSFYNNEISEKSEIFDDQFSVERPDGSNFTLKIRSTKLEDSAMYFCASSPYTDTQYFGPGTRLTVL.

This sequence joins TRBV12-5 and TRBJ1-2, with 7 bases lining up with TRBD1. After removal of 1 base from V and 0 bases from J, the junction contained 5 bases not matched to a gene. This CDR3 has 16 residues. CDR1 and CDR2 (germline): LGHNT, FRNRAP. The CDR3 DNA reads TGTGCTAGTGGTTTGGGCTCCGGGACAGCTAACTATGGCTACACCTTC. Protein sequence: CASGLGSGTANYGYTF.

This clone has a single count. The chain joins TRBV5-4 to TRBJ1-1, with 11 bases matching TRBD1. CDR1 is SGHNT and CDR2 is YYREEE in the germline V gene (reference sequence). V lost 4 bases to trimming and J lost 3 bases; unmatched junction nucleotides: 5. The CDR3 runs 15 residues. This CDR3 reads CASSPGQGAYTEAFF. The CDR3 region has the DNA TGTGCCAGCAGCCCTGGACAGGGGGCTTACACTGAAGCTTTCTTT.

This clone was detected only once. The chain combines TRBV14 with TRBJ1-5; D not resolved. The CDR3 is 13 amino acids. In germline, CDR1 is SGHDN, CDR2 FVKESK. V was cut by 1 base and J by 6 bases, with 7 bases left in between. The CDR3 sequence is CASSQAGVQPQHF. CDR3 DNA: TGTGCCAGCAGCCAAGCCGGGGTTCAGCCCCAGCATTTT.

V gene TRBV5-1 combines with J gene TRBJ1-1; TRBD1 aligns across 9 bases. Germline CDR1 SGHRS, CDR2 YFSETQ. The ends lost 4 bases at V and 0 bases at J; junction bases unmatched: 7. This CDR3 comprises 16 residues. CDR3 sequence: CASSHGTGNLNTEAFF. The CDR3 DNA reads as TGCGCCAGCAGCCACGGGACAGGGAATTTGAACACTGAAGCTTTCTTT. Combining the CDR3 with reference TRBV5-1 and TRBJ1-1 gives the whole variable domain KAGVTQTPRYLIKTRGQQVTLSCSPISGHRSVSWYQQTPGQGLQFLFEYFSETQRNKGNFPGRFSGRQFSNSRSEMNVSTLELGDSALYLCASSHGTGNLNTEAFFGQGTRLTVV.

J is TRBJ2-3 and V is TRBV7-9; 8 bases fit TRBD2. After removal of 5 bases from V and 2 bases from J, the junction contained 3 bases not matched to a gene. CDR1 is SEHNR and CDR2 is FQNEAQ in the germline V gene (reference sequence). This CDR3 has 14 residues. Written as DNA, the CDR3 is TGTGCCAGCAGCCTTAGCGGGATCACAGATACGCAGTATTTT. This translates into CASSLSGITDTQYF.

The chain's CDR3 is CASQGTTPGKDTQYF. The DNA for the CDR3 is TGTGCCAGTCAAGGGACCACACCCGGGAAAGATACGCAGTATTTT. This chain connects TRBV19 to TRBJ2-3; D is possibly TRBD1 or TRBD2 (5 bases each). The CDR3 has 15 amino acids. The V end was cut by 8 bases, the J end by 5 bases, with 20 bases between. Germline CDR1 LNHDA, CDR2 SQIVND (reference sequence).

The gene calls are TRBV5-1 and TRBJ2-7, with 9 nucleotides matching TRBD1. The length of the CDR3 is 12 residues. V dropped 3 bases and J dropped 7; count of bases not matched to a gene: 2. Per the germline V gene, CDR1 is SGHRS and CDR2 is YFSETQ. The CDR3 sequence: CASSWDREEQYF. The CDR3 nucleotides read TGCGCCAGCAGCTGGGACAGGGAGGAGCAGTACTTC. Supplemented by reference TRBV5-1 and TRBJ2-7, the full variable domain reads KAGVTQTPRYLIKTRGQQVTLSCSPISGHRSVSWYQQTPGQGLQFLFEYFSETQRNKGNFPGRFSGRQFSNSRSEMNVSTLELGDSALYLCASSWDREEQYFGPGTRLTVT.

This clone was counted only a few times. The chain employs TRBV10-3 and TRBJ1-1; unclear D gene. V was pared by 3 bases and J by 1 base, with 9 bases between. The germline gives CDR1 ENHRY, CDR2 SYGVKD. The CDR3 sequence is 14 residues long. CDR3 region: CAISDRTENTEAFF. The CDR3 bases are TGTGCCATCAGTGACCGTACTGAGAACACTGAAGCTTTCTTT.

The CDR3: CAWSGYRVYQPQHF. The DNA for the CDR3 is TGTGCCTGGAGCGGTTACAGGGTCTATCAGCCCCAGCATTTT. The gene calls are TRBV30 and TRBJ1-5; maybe TRBD1 (6 bases). V was trimmed by 3 bases and J by 5 bases, leaving 14 bases between them. This CDR3 has 14 amino acids. The germline gives CDR1 GTSNPN, CDR2 SVGIG (reference sequence).

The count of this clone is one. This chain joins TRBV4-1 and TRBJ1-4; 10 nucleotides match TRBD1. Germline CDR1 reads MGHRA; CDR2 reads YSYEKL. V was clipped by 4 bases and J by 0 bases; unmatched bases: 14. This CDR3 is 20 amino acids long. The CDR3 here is CASSLWAPGQGTATNEKLFF. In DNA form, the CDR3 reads TGCGCCAGCAGCCTCTGGGCCCCGGGACAGGGGACTGCAACTAATGAAAAACTGTTTTTT.

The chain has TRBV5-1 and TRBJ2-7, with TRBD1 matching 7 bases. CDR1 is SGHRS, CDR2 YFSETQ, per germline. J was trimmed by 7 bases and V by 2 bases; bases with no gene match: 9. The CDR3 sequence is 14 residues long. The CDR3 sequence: CASSLTGDPREQYF. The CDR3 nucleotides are TGCGCCAGCAGCTTAACAGGGGACCCAAGGGAGCAGTACTTC.

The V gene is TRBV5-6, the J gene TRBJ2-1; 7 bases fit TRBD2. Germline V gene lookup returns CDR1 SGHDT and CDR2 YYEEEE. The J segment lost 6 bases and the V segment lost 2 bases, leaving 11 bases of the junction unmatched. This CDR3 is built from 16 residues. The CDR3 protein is CASSFSGRALGNEQFF. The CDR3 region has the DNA TGTGCCAGCAGCTTTTCTGGGAGGGCCCTAGGCAATGAGCAGTTCTTC.

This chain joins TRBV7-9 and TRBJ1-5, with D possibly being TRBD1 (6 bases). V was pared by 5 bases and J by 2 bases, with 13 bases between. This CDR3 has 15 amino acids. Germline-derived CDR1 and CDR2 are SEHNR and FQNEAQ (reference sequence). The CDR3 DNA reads TGTGCCAGCAGCATCGGACAGCAACGCAATCAGCCCCAGCATTTT. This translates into CASSIGQQRNQPQHF. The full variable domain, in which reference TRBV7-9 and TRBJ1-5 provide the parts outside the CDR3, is DTGVSQNPRHKITKRGQNVTFRCDPISEHNRLYWYRQTLGQGPEFLTYFQNEAQLEKSRLLSDRFSAERPKGSFSTLEIQRTEQGDSAMYLCASSIGQQRNQPQHFGDGTRLSIL.

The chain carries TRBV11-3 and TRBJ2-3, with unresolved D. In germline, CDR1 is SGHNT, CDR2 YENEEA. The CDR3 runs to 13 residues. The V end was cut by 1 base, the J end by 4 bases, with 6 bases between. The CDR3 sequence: CASSLGWSDTQYF. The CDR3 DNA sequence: TGTGCCAGCAGCTTAGGTTGGTCAGATACGCAGTATTTT.

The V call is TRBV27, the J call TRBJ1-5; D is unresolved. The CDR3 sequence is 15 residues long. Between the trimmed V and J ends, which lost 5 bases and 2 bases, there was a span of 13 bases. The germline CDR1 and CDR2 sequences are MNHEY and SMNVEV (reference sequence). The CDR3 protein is CASSTLGTRNQPQHF. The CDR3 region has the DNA TGTGCCAGCAGTACCTTGGGCACCCGCAATCAGCCCCAGCATTTT.

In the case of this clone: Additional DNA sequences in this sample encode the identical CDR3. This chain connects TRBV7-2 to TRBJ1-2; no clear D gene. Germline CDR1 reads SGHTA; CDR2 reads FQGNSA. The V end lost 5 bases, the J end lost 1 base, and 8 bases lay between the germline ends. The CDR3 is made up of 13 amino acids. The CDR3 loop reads CASSLSSNYGYTF. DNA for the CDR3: TGTGCCAGCAGCCTGAGCAGTAACTATGGCTACACCTTC.

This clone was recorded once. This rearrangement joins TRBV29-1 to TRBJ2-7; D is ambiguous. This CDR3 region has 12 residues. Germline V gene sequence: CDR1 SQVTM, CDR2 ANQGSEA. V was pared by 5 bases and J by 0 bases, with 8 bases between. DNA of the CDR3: TGCAGCGTTCTACACAACTCCTACGAGCAGTACTTC. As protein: CSVLHNSYEQYF.